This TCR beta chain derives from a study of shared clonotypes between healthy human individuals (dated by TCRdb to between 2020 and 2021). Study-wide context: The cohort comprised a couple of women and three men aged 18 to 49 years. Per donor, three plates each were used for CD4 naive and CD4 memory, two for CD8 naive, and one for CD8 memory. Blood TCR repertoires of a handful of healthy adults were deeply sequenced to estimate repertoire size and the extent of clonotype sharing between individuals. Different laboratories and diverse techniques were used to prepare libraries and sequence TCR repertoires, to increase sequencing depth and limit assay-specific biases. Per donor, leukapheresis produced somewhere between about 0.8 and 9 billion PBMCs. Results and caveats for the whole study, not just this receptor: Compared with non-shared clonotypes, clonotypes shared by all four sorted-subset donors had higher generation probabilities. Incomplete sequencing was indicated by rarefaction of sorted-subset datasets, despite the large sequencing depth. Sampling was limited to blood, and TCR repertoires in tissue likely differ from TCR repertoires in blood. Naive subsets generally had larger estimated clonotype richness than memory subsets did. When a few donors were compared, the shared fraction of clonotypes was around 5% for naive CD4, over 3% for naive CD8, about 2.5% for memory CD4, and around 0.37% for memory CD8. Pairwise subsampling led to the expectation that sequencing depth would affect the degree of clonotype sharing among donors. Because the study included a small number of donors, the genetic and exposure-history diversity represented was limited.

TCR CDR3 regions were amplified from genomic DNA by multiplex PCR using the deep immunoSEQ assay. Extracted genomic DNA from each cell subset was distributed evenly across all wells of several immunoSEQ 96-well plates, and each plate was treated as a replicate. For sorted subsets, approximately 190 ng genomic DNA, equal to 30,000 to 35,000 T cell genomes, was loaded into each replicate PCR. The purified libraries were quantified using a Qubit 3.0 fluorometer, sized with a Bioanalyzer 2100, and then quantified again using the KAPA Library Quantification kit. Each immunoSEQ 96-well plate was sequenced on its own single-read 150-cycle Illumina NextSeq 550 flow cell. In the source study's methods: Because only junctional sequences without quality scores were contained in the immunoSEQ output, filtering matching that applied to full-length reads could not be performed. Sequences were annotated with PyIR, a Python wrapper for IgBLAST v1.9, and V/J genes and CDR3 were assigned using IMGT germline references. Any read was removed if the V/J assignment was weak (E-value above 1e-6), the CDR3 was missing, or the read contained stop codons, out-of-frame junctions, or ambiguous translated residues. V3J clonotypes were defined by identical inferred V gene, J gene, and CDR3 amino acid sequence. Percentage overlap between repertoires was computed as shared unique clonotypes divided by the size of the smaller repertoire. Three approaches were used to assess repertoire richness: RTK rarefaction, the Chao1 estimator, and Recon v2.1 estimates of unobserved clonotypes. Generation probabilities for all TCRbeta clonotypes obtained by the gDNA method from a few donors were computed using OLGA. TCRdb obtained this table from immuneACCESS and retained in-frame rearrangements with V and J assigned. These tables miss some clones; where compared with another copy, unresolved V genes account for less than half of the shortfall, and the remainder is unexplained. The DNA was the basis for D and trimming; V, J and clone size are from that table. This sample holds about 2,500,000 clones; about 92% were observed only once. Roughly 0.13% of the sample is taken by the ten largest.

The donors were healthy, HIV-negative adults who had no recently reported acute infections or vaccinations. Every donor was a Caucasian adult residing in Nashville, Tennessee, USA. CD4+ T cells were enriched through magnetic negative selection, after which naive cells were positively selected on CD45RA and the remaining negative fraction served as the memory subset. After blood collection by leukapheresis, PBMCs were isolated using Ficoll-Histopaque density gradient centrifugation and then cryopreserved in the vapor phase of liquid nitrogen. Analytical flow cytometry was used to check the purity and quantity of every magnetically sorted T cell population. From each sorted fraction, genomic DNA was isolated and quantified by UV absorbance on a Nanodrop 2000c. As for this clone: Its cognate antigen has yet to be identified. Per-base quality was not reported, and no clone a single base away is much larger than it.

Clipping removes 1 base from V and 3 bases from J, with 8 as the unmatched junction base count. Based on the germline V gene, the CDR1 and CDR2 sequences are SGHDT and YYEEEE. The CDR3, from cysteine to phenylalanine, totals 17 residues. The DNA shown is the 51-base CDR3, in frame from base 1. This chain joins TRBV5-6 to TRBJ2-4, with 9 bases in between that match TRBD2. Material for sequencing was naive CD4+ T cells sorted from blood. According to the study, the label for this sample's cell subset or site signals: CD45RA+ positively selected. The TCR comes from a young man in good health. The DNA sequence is TGTGCCAGCAGCTTGCTGGGCCTAGCGGGAAACAAAAACATTCAGTACTTC. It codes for CASSLLGLAGNKNIQYF.